The entry below describes one T cell receptor beta chain. As yet, its antigen is unknown. From RNA transcripts, TCR beta CDR3 regions were amplified. The HTBI set primed first-round TCR CDR3 RT-PCR. TCRdb redid the calling of the multiplex PCR reads with MiXCR, one entry per CDR3 protein. Among a few hundred thousand distinct CDR3 sequences listed, 15% were seen once. Between the trimmed V and J ends, which lost 4 bases and 2 bases, there was a span of 15 bases. Germline V lookup: CDR1 SGHDT, CDR2 YYEEEE. This CDR3 is built from 15 residues. The source of the sample is a study of T cells in Graves' hyperthyroidism and ophthalmopathy. Whole-study results and caveats: Separation of ophthalmopathy from stable hyperthyroidism was achieved by a 13 V-J model. Ophthalmopathy onset followed model prediction by a median about seven months.

The chain is built from TRBV5-6 and TRBJ1-1, with D possibly matching TRBD1 (5 bases). Sequencing was performed on blood. The source is a woman aged 30 to 39 with Graves' hyperthyroidism. The CDR3 DNA reads as TGTGCCAGCAGCGGGGCCTCGGGGCCAAACACTGAAGCTTTCTTT. Translated, it gives CASSGASGPNTEAFF.